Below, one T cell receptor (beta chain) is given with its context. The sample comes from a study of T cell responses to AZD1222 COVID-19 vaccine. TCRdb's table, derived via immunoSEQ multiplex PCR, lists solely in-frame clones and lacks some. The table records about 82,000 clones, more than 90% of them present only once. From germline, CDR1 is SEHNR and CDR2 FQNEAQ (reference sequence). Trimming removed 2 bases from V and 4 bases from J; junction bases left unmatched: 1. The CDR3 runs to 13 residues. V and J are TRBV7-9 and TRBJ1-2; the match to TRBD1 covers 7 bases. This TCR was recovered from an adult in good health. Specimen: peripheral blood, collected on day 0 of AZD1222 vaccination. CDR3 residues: CASSLSGGYGYTF. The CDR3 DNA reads TGTGCCAGCAGCTTATCAGGGGGCTATGGCTACACCTTC.